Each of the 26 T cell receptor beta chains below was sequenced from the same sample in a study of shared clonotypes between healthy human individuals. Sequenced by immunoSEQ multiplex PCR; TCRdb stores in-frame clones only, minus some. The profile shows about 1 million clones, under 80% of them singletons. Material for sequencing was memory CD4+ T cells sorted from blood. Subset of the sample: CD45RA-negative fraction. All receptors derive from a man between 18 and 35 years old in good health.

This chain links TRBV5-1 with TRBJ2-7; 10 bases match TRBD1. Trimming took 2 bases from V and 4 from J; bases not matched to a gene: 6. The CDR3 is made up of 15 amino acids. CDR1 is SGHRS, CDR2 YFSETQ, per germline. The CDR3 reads CASSFQSGQGYEQYF. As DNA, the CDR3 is TGCGCCAGCAGCTTCCAATCGGGACAGGGGTACGAGCAGTACTTC.

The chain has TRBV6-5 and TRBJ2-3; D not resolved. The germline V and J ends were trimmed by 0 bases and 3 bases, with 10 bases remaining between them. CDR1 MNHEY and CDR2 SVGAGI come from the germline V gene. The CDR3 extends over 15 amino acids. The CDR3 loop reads CASSYSILETDTQYF. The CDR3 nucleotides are TGTGCCAGCAGTTACTCGATTCTAGAAACAGATACGCAGTATTTT.

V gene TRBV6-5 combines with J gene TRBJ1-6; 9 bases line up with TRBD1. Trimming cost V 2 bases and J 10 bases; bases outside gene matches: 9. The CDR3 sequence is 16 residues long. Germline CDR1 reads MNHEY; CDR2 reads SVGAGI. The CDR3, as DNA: TGTGCCAGCAGTTACGTGACCGGGACAGGGCAATCACCCCTCCACTTT. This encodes CASSYVTGTGQSPLHF.

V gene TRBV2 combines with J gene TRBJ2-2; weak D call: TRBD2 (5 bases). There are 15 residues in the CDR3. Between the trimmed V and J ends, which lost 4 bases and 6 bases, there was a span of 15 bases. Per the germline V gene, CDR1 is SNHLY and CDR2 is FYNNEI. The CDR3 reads CASSGHSGKSGELFF. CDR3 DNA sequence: TGTGCCAGCAGTGGACATTCCGGGAAGTCCGGGGAGCTGTTTTTT.

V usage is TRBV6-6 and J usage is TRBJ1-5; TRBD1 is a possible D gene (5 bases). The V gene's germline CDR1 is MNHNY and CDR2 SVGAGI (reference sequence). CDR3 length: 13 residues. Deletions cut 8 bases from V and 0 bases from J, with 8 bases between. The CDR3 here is CASGDGSNQPQHF. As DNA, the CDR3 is TGTGCCAGCGGGGACGGTAGCAATCAGCCCCAGCATTTT.

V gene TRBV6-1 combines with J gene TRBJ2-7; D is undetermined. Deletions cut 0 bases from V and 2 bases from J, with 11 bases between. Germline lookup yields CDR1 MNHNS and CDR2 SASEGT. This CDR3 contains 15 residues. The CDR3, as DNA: TGTGCCAGCAGTGAAGCGCAGGCAGCTACCTACGAGCAGTACTTC. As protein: CASSEAQAATYEQYF.

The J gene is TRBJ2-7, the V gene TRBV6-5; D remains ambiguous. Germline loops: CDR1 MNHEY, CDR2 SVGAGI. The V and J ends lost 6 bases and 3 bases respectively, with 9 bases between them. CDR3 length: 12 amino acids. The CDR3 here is CASSLPSYEQYF. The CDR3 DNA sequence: TGTGCCAGCAGCCTTCCTAGCTACGAGCAGTACTTC.

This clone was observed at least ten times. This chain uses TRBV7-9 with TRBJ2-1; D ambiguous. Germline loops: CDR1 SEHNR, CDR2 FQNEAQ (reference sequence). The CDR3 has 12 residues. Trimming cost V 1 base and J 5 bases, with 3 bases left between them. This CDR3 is CASSLDNNEQFF. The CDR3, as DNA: TGTGCCAGCAGCTTAGACAACAATGAGCAGTTCTTC.

The CDR3 loop is CASSRVERGGRTDTQYF. CDR3 nucleotide sequence: TGTGCCAGCAGTAGGGTCGAGCGGGGGGGCCGGACAGATACGCAGTATTTT. The gene calls are TRBV2 and TRBJ2-3; TRBD2 aligns across 10 bases. The CDR3 runs to 17 residues. Losses at the gene ends were 5 bases for V and 3 bases for J; bases not matched to a gene: 11. From germline, CDR1 is SNHLY and CDR2 FYNNEI.

CDR3 protein: CSPPTGGEAFF. CDR3 DNA sequence: TGCAGTCCCCCCACGGGAGGTGAAGCTTTCTTT. The J gene is TRBJ1-1, the V gene TRBV20-1; D is undetermined. This CDR3 contains 11 residues. Germline loops: CDR1 DFQATT, CDR2 SNEGSKA (reference sequence). Trimming stripped 8 bases from V and 7 bases from J, with 14 bases between.

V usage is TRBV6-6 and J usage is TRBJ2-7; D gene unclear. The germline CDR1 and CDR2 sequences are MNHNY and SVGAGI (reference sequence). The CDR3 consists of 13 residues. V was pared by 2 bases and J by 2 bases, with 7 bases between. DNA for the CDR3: TGTGCCAGCAGTTACAACAGTCCCTACGAGCAGTACTTC. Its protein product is CASSYNSPYEQYF.

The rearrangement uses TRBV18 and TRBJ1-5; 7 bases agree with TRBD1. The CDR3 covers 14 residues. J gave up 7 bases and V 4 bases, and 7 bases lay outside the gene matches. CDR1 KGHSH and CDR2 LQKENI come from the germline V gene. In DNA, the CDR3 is TGTGCCAGCTCACGGGGACAGCAAGGCCAGCCCCAGCATTTT. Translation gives CASSRGQQGQPQHF.

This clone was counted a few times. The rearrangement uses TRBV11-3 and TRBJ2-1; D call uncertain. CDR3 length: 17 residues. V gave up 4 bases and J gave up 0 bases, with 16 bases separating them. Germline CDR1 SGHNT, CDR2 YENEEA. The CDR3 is CASSSATGSDSYNEQFF. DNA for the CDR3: TGTGCCAGCAGCTCCGCCACCGGGTCCGACTCCTACAATGAGCAGTTCTTC. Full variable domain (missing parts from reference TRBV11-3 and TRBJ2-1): EAGVVQSPRYKIIEKKQPVAFWCNPISGHNTLYWYLQNLGQGPELLIRYENEEAVDDSQLPKDRFSAERLKGVDSTLKIQPAELGDSAVYLCASSSATGSDSYNEQFFGPGTRLTVL.

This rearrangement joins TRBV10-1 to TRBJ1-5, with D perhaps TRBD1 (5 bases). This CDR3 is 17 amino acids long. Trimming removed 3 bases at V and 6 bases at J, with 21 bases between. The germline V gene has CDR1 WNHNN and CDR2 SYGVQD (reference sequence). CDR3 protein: CASSDGLGAQSGQPQHF. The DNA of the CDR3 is TGCGCCAGCAGTGATGGATTAGGGGCTCAGAGTGGTCAGCCCCAGCATTTT.

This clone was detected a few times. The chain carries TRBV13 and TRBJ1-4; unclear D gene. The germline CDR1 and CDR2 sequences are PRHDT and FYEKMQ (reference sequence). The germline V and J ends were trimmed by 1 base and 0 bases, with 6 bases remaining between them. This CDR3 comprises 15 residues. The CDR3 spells CASSLAPATNEKLFF. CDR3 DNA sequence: TGTGCCAGCAGCTTAGCGCCAGCAACTAATGAAAAACTGTTTTTT.

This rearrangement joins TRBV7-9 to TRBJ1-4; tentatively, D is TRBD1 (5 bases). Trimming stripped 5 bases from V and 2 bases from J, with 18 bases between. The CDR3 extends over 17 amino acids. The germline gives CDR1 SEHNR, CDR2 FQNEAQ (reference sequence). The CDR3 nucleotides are TGTGCCAGCAGCCGAAGGGGTACCGAGAGGACTAATGAAAAACTGTTTTTT. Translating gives CASSRRGTERTNEKLFF. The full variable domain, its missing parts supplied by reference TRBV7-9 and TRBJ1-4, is DTGVSQNPRHKITKRGQNVTFRCDPISEHNRLYWYRQTLGQGPEFLTYFQNEAQLEKSRLLSDRFSAERPKGSFSTLEIQRTEQGDSAMYLCASSRRGTERTNEKLFFGSGTQLSVL.

DNA for the CDR3: TGTGCCAGCAGCTCCAACGGGGGAGGCTACACCTTC. This codes for CASSSNGGGYTF. V is TRBV7-2 and J is TRBJ1-2, with D possibly TRBD1 on 5 matching bases. Germline CDR1 is SGHTA and CDR2 is FQGNSA. The CDR3 has 12 amino acids. The V end was cut by 4 bases, the J end by 8 bases, with 11 bases between.

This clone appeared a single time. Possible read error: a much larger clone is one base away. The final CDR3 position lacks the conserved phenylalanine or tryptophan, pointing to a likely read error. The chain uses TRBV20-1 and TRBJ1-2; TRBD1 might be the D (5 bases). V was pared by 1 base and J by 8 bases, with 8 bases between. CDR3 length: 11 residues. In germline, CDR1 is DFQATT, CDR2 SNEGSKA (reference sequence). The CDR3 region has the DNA TGCAGTGCTAGAGGGGGCGTAGGCTACACCCTC. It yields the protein CSARGGVGYTL.

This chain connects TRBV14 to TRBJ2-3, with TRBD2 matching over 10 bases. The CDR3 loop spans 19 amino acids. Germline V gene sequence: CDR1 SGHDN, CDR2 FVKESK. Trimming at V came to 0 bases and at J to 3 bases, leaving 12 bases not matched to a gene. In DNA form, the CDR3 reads TGTGCCAGCAGCCAAGAGGAAACTAGCGGGGTTTTAAGTACAGATACGCAGTATTTT. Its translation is CASSQEETSGVLSTDTQYF. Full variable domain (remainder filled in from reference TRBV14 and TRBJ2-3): EAGVTQFPSHSVIEKGQTVTLRCDPISGHDNLYWYRRVMGKEIKFLLHFVKESKQDESGMPNNRFLAERTGGTYSTLKVQPAELEDSGVYFCASSQEETSGVLSTDTQYFGPGTRLTVL.

DNA for the CDR3: TGTGCCAGCAGCTTATCCTACGGTGAGCAGTTCTTC. Translated, it gives CASSLSYGEQFF. This chain links TRBV5-6 with TRBJ2-1; D remains ambiguous. Looked up from germline, CDR1 is SGHDT and CDR2 is YYEEEE. The CDR3 covers 12 residues. V lost 2 bases and J lost 9, with 9 bases in between.

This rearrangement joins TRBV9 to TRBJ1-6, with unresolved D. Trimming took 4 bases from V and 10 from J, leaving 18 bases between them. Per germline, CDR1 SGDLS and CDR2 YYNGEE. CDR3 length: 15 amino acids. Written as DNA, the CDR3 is TGTGCCAGCAGCTTTGGGGTCACTCGCGAATCACCCCTCCACTTT. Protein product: CASSFGVTRESPLHF.

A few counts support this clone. The CDR3 here is CASSPPGNEQFF. The CDR3 DNA follows: TGTGCCAGCTCACCACCAGGGAATGAGCAGTTCTTC. This chain joins TRBV18 and TRBJ2-1; no clear D. With 0 bases removed from V and 7 bases from J, the gap between germline ends came to 4 bases. The germline V gene encodes CDR1 KGHSH and CDR2 LQKENI. The CDR3 length is 12 residues.

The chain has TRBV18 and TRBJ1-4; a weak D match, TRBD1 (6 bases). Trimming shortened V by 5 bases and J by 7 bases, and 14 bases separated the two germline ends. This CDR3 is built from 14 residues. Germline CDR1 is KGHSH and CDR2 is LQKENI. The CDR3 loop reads CASSIRQEVEKLFF. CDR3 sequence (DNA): TGTGCCAGCTCAATACGACAGGAAGTTGAAAAACTGTTTTTT.

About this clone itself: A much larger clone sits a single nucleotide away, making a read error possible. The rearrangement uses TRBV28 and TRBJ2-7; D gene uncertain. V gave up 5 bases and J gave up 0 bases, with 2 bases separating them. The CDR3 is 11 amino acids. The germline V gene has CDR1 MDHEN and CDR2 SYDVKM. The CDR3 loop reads CASSVSYEQYF. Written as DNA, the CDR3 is TGTGCCAGCAGTGTCTCCTACGAGCAGTACTTC.

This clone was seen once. As DNA, the CDR3 is TGTGCCAGCAGTTCGGGGGACAGGGGGACTAGCACAGATACGCAGTATTTT. Translating gives CASSSGDRGTSTDTQYF. The chain joins TRBV27 to TRBJ2-3; TRBD1 aligns across 11 bases. Germline CDR1 MNHEY, CDR2 SMNVEV (reference sequence). The CDR3 is made up of 17 amino acids. The J segment lost 0 bases and the V segment lost 4 bases, leaving 6 bases of the junction unmatched.

The CDR3 DNA follows: TGTGCCAGCAGCTTCGGGAGACAGGGGCTGTACACCGGGGAGCTGTTTTTT. Translating gives CASSFGRQGLYTGELFF. The chain couples TRBV11-2 to TRBJ2-2; 8 nucleotides line up with TRBD1. This CDR3 contains 17 residues. The ends lost 3 bases at V and 3 bases at J; junction bases unmatched: 9. CDR1 and CDR2 from the germline V gene are SGHAT and FQNNGV.